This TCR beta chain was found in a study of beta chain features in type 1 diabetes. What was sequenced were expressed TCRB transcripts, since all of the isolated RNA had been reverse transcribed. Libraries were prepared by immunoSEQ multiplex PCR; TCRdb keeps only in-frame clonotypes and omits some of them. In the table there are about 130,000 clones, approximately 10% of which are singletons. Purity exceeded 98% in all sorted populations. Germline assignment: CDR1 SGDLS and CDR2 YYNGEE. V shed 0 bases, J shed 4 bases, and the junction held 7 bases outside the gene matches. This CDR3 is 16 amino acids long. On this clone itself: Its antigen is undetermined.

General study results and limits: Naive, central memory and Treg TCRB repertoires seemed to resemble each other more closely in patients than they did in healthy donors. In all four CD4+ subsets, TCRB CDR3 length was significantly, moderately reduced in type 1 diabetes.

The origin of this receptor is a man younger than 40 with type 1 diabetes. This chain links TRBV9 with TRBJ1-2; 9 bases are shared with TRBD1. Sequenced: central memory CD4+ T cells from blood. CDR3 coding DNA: TGTGCCAGCAGCGTAGGGGGACAGGGACCTTCCTATGGCTACACCTTC. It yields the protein CASSVGGQGPSYGYTF.